What follows are 27 T cell receptor beta chains derived from one specimen sequenced in a study of blood T cell repertoires in COVID-19 (TCRdb year 2020). Library prep was done by the immunoSEQ multiplex PCR assay. TCRdb limited this immuneACCESS table to in-frame rearrangements with V and J called. A share of clones is missing; checked studies link under half to unresolved V genes, and the rest is unexplained. The sample table holds roughly 150,000 clones, of which roughly four fifths were seen once. The leading ten clones occupy 10% to 15% of the sample. Sample: peripheral blood. These receptors all stem from a man between 65 and 85 years old who had recovered from COVID-19.

This clone was observed a few times. The chain combines TRBV11-3 with TRBJ2-2, with TRBD1 identical over 8 bases. Looked up from germline, CDR1 is SGHNT and CDR2 is YENEEA. Germline trimming cut 5 bases from V and 1 base from J; bases unmatched to any gene: 9. This CDR3 is built from 17 residues. Here the CDR3 DNA reads TGTGCCAGCAGCCTGGACAGGGTTACGGAGAACACCGGGGAGCTGTTTTTT. It specifies CASSLDRVTENTGELFF.

The chain employs TRBV28 and TRBJ2-1; 7 bases fit TRBD2. CDR1 and CDR2 (germline): MDHEN, SYDVKM. The CDR3 is made up of 17 amino acids. With 6 bases clipped from V and 12 bases from J, the junction kept 23 bases outside the gene matches. CDR3: CASSTLSGFRGRVGQFF. CDR3 DNA sequence: TGTGCCAGCAGCACACTTAGCGGGTTCCGCGGGAGAGTCGGGCAGTTCTTC.

V usage is TRBV6-5 and J usage is TRBJ2-3; 9 positions match TRBD2. Trimming at V came to 8 bases and at J to 4 bases, leaving 7 bases not matched to a gene. Germline V gene sequence: CDR1 MNHEY, CDR2 SVGAGI. The CDR3 is made up of 14 amino acids. The CDR3 DNA sequence: TGTGCCAGCGGGCGGCGGGAGGGCGCAGATACGCAGTATTTT. Translated: CASGRREGADTQYF.

The chain recombines TRBV19 with TRBJ2-1; D is perhaps TRBD1 (6 bases). V lost 1 base to trimming and J lost 9 bases, with 16 bases between them. CDR3 length equals 15 residues. Germline CDR1 LNHDA, CDR2 SQIVND (reference sequence). CDR3 nucleotide sequence: TGTGCCAGTAGTATAGGGCGGTTCCAAGGGGGTGAGCAGTTCTTC. It yields the protein CASSIGRFQGGEQFF.

The rearrangement joins TRBV20-1 to TRBJ1-3; 9 bases match TRBD1. The V gene end was trimmed by 3 bases and the J gene end by 0 bases; junction bases not matched to a gene: 6. The CDR3 totals 16 residues. Germline V gene sequence: CDR1 DFQATT, CDR2 SNEGSKA (reference sequence). CDR3 loop: CSASGTGTSSGNTIYF. In DNA, the CDR3 is TGCAGTGCTAGTGGGACAGGGACCTCCTCTGGAAACACCATATATTTT.

The rearrangement joins TRBV3-1 (or the pseudogene TRBV3-2) to TRBJ2-1, with D unclear. The CDR3 contains 13 residues. The V gene lost 0 bases and the J gene lost 15 bases, with 15 bases spanning the gap. The V gene's germline CDR1 is LGHDT and CDR2 YNNKEL (reference sequence). CDR3 nucleotides: TGTGCCAGCAGCCAAGAATACGCCGGCGGTATGTTCTTC. This sequence encodes CASSQEYAGGMFF.

This chain joins TRBV7-2 and TRBJ1-1, with a tentative D call TRBD1 (5 bases). Germline V lookup: CDR1 SGHTA, CDR2 FQGNSA. V gave up 1 base and J gave up 5 bases, with 11 bases separating them. The CDR3 runs 14 residues. CDR3: CASSLVAGRTEAFF. The CDR3 nucleotides read TGTGCCAGCAGCTTAGTGGCAGGGAGGACTGAAGCTTTCTTT.

V gene TRBV27 combines with J gene TRBJ1-4; tentatively, D is TRBD1 (5 bases). This CDR3 contains 14 residues. The V gene's germline CDR1 is MNHEY and CDR2 SMNVEV (reference sequence). The V end lost 5 bases, the J end lost 8 bases, and 15 bases lay between the germline ends. CDR3 DNA: TGTGCCAGCAGTCCGTCGGACATACCCGAAAAACTGTTTTTT. Amino acid sequence: CASSPSDIPEKLFF.

The chain is built from TRBV2 and TRBJ2-3; 13 bases match TRBD2. There are 17 residues in the CDR3. Germline V gene sequence: CDR1 SNHLY, CDR2 FYNNEI. Germline trimming cut 4 bases from V and 0 bases from J; bases unmatched to any gene: 4. Written as DNA, the CDR3 is TGTGCCAGCAGTGTGGGGACTAGCGGGGTTAGCACAGATACGCAGTATTTT. Amino acids: CASSVGTSGVSTDTQYF.

This chain links TRBV5-1 with TRBJ2-3; possible D gene TRBD1, 5 bases. V lost 4 bases, J lost 2 bases, and 11 bases lay in between. CDR3 length: 14 amino acids. Germline V gene sequence: CDR1 SGHRS, CDR2 YFSETQ. The CDR3 DNA is TGCGCCAGCAGCACTACAGGTCTCACAGATACGCAGTATTTT. Its translation is CASSTTGLTDTQYF.

This clone was observed a few times. The chain carries TRBV29-1 and TRBJ2-1, with a possible D match to TRBD1 (5 bases). V was cut by 3 bases and J by 8 bases, with 20 bases left in between. The CDR3 extends over 15 amino acids. The germline V gene has CDR1 SQVTM and CDR2 ANQGSEA. CDR3 protein: CSVDRGRWSGDEQFF. The CDR3 DNA reads as TGCAGCGTTGATAGGGGTCGGTGGTCCGGCGATGAGCAGTTCTTC.

The V gene is TRBV19, the J gene TRBJ2-6; maybe TRBD1 (5 bases). V gave up 6 bases and J gave up 0 bases, with 15 bases separating them. There are 17 residues in the CDR3. CDR1 is LNHDA and CDR2 is SQIVND in the germline V gene (reference sequence). The CDR3 sequence is CASRNQGTYSGANVLTF. CDR3 DNA: TGTGCCAGTAGAAATCAGGGAACCTACTCTGGGGCCAACGTCCTGACTTTC.

V and J are TRBV12-3 or TRBV12-4 and TRBJ1-2, with 7 bases lining up with TRBD1. The CDR3 covers 13 residues. V shed 6 bases and J 4 bases; nucleotides not matched to a gene: 5. CDR3 sequence: CASRPGGLYGYTF. The CDR3 coding sequence is TGTGCCAGCAGACCAGGGGGACTCTATGGCTACACCTTC.

The chain has TRBV12-3 or TRBV12-4 and TRBJ1-1, with D possibly being TRBD1 (5 bases). V lost 3 bases, J lost 6 bases, and 11 bases lay in between. The CDR3 contains 13 residues. CDR3 in amino acids: CASSLRRVPEAFF. CDR3 coding DNA: TGTGCCAGCAGTTTGCGCAGGGTCCCTGAAGCTTTCTTT.

The chain recombines TRBV30 with TRBJ1-5, with D possibly being TRBD1 (5 bases). The CDR3 is 13 amino acids. Looked up from germline, CDR1 is GTSNPN and CDR2 is SVGIG (reference sequence). With 1 base removed from V and 1 base from J, the gap between germline ends came to 5 bases. CDR3: CAWSDRSNQPQHF. CDR3 coding DNA: TGTGCCTGGAGTGACAGGAGCAATCAGCCCCAGCATTTT.

This clone was detected only once. V is TRBV19 and J is TRBJ1-1; D remains ambiguous. Trimming stripped 5 bases from V and 1 base from J, with 11 bases between. The germline V gene encodes CDR1 LNHDA and CDR2 SQIVND (reference sequence). The CDR3 has 14 amino acids. The CDR3 loop is CASSLEAGNTEAFF. CDR3 DNA: TGTGCCAGTAGTCTGGAGGCAGGGAACACTGAAGCTTTCTTT.

The chain has TRBV18 and TRBJ2-7; D is uncertain. CDR3 length: 14 residues. Germline loops: CDR1 KGHSH, CDR2 LQKENI. The V gene lost 1 base and the J gene lost 1 base, with 8 bases spanning the gap. The CDR3 reads CASSPLENSYEQYF. The DNA for the CDR3 is TGTGCCAGCTCACCACTCGAGAATTCCTACGAGCAGTACTTC.

V usage is TRBV27 and J usage is TRBJ2-1; 13 bases match TRBD2. Per germline, CDR1 MNHEY and CDR2 SMNVEV (reference sequence). The CDR3 covers 17 residues. Trimming cost V 2 bases and J 0 bases; bases outside gene matches: 1. DNA of the CDR3: TGTGCCAGCAGTTTACGGACTAGCGGGAGCTCCTACAATGAGCAGTTCTTC. Amino acids: CASSLRTSGSSYNEQFF.

This sequence joins TRBV7-2 and TRBJ2-3; 8 positions agree with TRBD2. The CDR3 is 15 amino acids. The germline V gene has CDR1 SGHTA and CDR2 FQGNSA. V dropped 0 bases and J dropped 4; count of bases not matched to a gene: 3. The CDR3 DNA is TGTGCCAGCAGCTTAGCGTCGGGAGGGTCAGATACGCAGTATTTT. Protein product: CASSLASGGSDTQYF.

The rearrangement joins TRBV9 to TRBJ1-1, with no clear D. The V and J ends lost 0 bases and 1 base respectively, with 7 bases between them. The CDR3 consists of 14 residues. CDR1 and CDR2 (germline): SGDLS, YYNGEE. The CDR3 nucleotides read TGTGCCAGCAGCGTAGTGCCAGAGAACACTGAAGCTTTCTTT. Amino acids: CASSVVPENTEAFF.

The V gene is TRBV5-3, the J gene TRBJ2-2; 10 positions agree with TRBD1. TRBV5-3 is filed as an ORF, its function uncertain. The junction had 11 bases not matched to a gene; V was cut back by 9 bases and J by 0 bases. This CDR3 has 17 amino acids. The CDR3 loop is CATRVGTGAPNTGELFF. The CDR3 DNA follows: TGTGCCACTAGGGTGGGGACAGGGGCCCCGAACACCGGGGAGCTGTTTTTT.

The gene calls are TRBV5-5 and TRBJ2-1, with TRBD1 matching over 9 bases. V was clipped by 4 bases and J by 8 bases; unmatched bases: 10. In germline, CDR1 is SGHKS, CDR2 YYEKEE (reference sequence). The CDR3 runs 15 residues. Here the CDR3 DNA reads TGTGCCAGCAGCGGGGGACAGGGAGGTTTGGATGAGCAGTTCTTC. This sequence encodes CASSGGQGGLDEQFF.

The rearrangement links TRBV29-1 to TRBJ2-7; 7 bases are a match to TRBD2. The CDR3 totals 13 residues. The germline CDR1 and CDR2 sequences are SQVTM and ANQGSEA. V dropped 7 bases and J dropped 1; count of bases not matched to a gene: 7. CDR3 loop: CSATGGLSYEQYF. The CDR3, as DNA: TGCAGCGCTACGGGAGGCCTTTCCTACGAGCAGTACTTC.

The chain has TRBV12-3 or TRBV12-4 and TRBJ2-2; TRBD1 agrees at 7 bases. CDR3 length: 13 amino acids. The V and J ends lost 5 bases and 5 bases, in that order; junction bases with no gene match: 2. CDR3 sequence (DNA): TGTGCCAGCAGTGCACAGGGGACCGGGGAGCTGTTTTTT. It encodes CASSAQGTGELFF.

V gene TRBV5-1 combines with J gene TRBJ1-2; tentatively, D is TRBD1 (5 bases). Looked up from germline, CDR1 is SGHRS and CDR2 is YFSETQ. The CDR3 contains 14 residues. V lost 0 bases and J 1 base, leaving 7 bases between the germline ends. The CDR3 sequence: CASSLADSNYGYTF. The DNA of the CDR3 is TGCGCCAGCAGCTTGGCCGACAGTAACTATGGCTACACCTTC.

This clone was detected once. V gene TRBV18 combines with J gene TRBJ2-5; weak D call: TRBD2 (5 bases). This CDR3 is 15 amino acids long. Germline V gene data show CDR1 as KGHSH and CDR2 as LQKENI. V was shortened by 6 bases and J by 0 bases, with 14 bases between the two germline ends. CDR3 residues: CASSMSPGNQETQYF. The CDR3 DNA reads TGTGCCAGCTCCATGAGCCCCGGGAACCAAGAGACCCAGTACTTC. Variable domain in full (rest from reference TRBV18 and TRBJ2-5): NAGVMQNPRHLVRRRGQEARLRCSPMKGHSHVYWYRQLPEEGLKFMVYLQKENIIDESGMPKERFSAEFPKEGPSILRIQQVVRGDSAAYFCASSMSPGNQETQYFGPGTRLLVL.

This chain links TRBV5-1 with TRBJ2-2; 12 positions match TRBD2. This CDR3 is built from 17 residues. Germline V CDR1 and CDR2: SGHRS, YFSETQ. J gave up 2 bases and V 4 bases, and 6 bases lay outside the gene matches. The CDR3 sequence: CASSLGLAGLNTGELFF. CDR3 DNA sequence: TGCGCCAGCAGCCTAGGACTAGCGGGGCTCAACACCGGGGAGCTGTTTTTT.